These 14 T cell receptor beta chains originate from one sample sequenced in a study of T-cell memory formation after mild COVID-19. TCRdb re-called the 5' RACE reads with MiXCR, one entry per CDR3 protein. The profile covers 400,000 or so distinct CDR3 sequences, with over 20% appearing a single time and around 13% taken by the ten largest. Source material: PBMCs or a T cell subset sorted from them (not recorded which). The receptor source for this set is an adult woman who had mild COVID-19 (a few samples of this study predate the infection). Cell type and time point are not known.

The chain carries TRBV29-1 and TRBJ1-1, with unresolved D. CDR3 length equals 14 residues. Germline V gives CDR1 SQVTM, CDR2 ANQGSEA. V was pared by 3 bases and J by 1 base, with 12 bases between. CDR3 in DNA: TGCAGCGTTGAGATAGGGATGGAGAACACTGAAGCTTTCTTT. Translated, it gives CSVEIGMENTEAFF.

There are many counts of this clonotype. The chain joins TRBV20-1 to TRBJ2-5, with D perhaps being TRBD1 or TRBD2 (5 bases each). The CDR3 loop spans 13 amino acids. In germline, CDR1 is DFQATT, CDR2 SNEGSKA (reference sequence). Trimming removed 5 bases from V and 5 bases from J, with 15 bases in between. In DNA, the CDR3 is TGCAGTGCTGTTTGGGGACCCCCGGAGACCCAGTACTTC. This sequence encodes CSAVWGPPETQYF.

The chain links TRBV2 to TRBJ2-3, with 10 bases that match TRBD2. Germline V gene lookup returns CDR1 SNHLY and CDR2 FYNNEI. The CDR3 runs to 16 residues. V was clipped by 2 bases and J by 1 base; unmatched bases: 3. Here the CDR3 reads CASSELAGVGTDTQYF. CDR3 DNA: TGTGCCAGCAGTGAACTAGCGGGGGTAGGCACAGATACGCAGTATTTT.

The chain joins TRBV5-1 to TRBJ2-3, with 10 positions matching TRBD2. Germline lookup yields CDR1 SGHRS and CDR2 YFSETQ. There are 18 residues in the CDR3. The V segment lost 0 bases and the J segment 6 bases; nucleotides outside the gene matches: 13. CDR3 sequence reads: CASSLAPPASGGRDTQYF. The CDR3 nucleotides read TGCGCCAGCAGCTTGGCCCCACCGGCTAGCGGGGGTAGGGATACGCAGTATTTT. Together with reference TRBV5-1 and TRBJ2-3, the CDR3 gives the full variable domain: KAGVTQTPRYLIKTRGQQVTLSCSPISGHRSVSWYQQTPGQGLQFLFEYFSETQRNKGNFPGRFSGRQFSNSRSEMNVSTLELGDSALYLCASSLAPPASGGRDTQYFGPGTRLTVL.

The chain combines TRBV7-9 with TRBJ2-2; TRBD1 matches at 9 bases. The CDR3 covers 15 residues. Germline CDR1 SEHNR, CDR2 FQNEAQ (reference sequence). Trimming removed 4 bases from V and 5 bases from J; junction bases left unmatched: 5. This chain's CDR3 is CASSSSQGATGELFF. In DNA, the CDR3 is TGTGCCAGCAGCTCCTCACAGGGGGCGACCGGGGAGCTGTTTTTT.

This clonotype has only a few counts. The CDR3 loop reads CAISESTGAYGYTF. The CDR3 coding sequence is TGTGCCATCAGTGAGTCGACAGGGGCCTATGGCTACACCTTC. The chain links TRBV10-3 to TRBJ1-2; TRBD1 agrees at 8 bases. Per the germline V gene, CDR1 is ENHRY and CDR2 is SYGVKD. The J segment lost 4 bases and the V segment lost 0 bases, leaving 1 base of the junction unmatched. The CDR3 loop spans 14 amino acids.

The chain uses TRBV7-6 and TRBJ2-3; 8 positions agree with TRBD2. With 1 base clipped from V and 5 bases from J, the junction kept 5 bases outside the gene matches. CDR1 and CDR2 (germline): SGHVS, FNYEAQ. CDR3 length: 15 amino acids. The CDR3 loop is CASSLVAGGRDTQYF. In DNA form, the CDR3 reads TGTGCCAGCAGCTTAGTCGCGGGGGGTAGAGATACGCAGTATTTT.

This clonotype was counted between two and nine times. J is TRBJ1-1 and V is TRBV12-3 or TRBV12-4; TRBD1 is a possible D gene (6 bases). The CDR3 contains 13 residues. Trimming took 1 base from V and 9 from J, leaving 12 bases between them. The chain's CDR3 is CASSLGAGAQAFF. DNA of the CDR3: TGTGCCAGCAGTTTAGGGGCAGGGGCGCAAGCTTTCTTT.

The J gene is TRBJ2-1, the V gene TRBV3-1, with TRBD2 matching over 14 bases. Unmatched junction bases numbered 9, after V lost 1 base and J lost 7 bases. Germline loops: CDR1 LGHDT, CDR2 YNNKEL (reference sequence). There are 18 residues in the CDR3. The DNA of the CDR3 is TGTGCCAGCAGCCAAGCTTTGACTAGCGGGAGGGAGGCAAATGAGCAGTTCTTC. This codes for CASSQALTSGREANEQFF.

The rearrangement links TRBV24-1 to TRBJ1-2; TRBD1 matches at 8 bases. The CDR3 is 14 residues long. Germline assignment: CDR1 KGHDR and CDR2 SFDVKD. V trimming: 2 bases; J trimming: 2 bases; junction bases outside the gene matches: 0. The chain's CDR3 is CATSDSGGNYGYTF. The CDR3, as DNA: TGTGCCACCAGTGATTCAGGGGGCAACTATGGCTACACCTTC.

The chain uses TRBV12-3 or TRBV12-4 and TRBJ1-1; D might be TRBD1 (5 bases). CDR3 length: 14 residues. The V end was cut by 5 bases, the J end by 5 bases, with 15 bases between. CDR3 in amino acids: CASSLREGITEAFF. CDR3 bases: TGTGCCAGCAGTCTCAGGGAAGGGATAACTGAAGCTTTCTTT.

V gene TRBV5-5 combines with J gene TRBJ1-1, with D maybe TRBD1 (5 bases). V was shortened by 0 bases and J by 1 base, with 16 bases between the two germline ends. This CDR3 has 17 residues. Germline values: CDR1 SGHKS, CDR2 YYEKEE (reference sequence). The CDR3 sequence is CASSLGGGVSPNTEAFF. CDR3 coding DNA: TGTGCCAGCAGCTTGGGTGGAGGGGTGTCCCCGAACACTGAAGCTTTCTTT.

V usage is TRBV7-2 and J usage is TRBJ2-5, with a tentative D call TRBD2 (6 bases). V lost 2 bases to trimming and J lost 5 bases, with 15 bases between them. Per germline, CDR1 SGHTA and CDR2 FQGNSA. This CDR3 spans 15 amino acids. The CDR3 region is CASSLPGLGRETQYF. In nucleotides, the CDR3 is TGTGCCAGCAGCTTACCGGGACTGGGTCGTGAGACCCAGTACTTC.

The table lists this clonotype with a few counts. Here the CDR3 reads CATSDATPRDGYTF. The CDR3 DNA follows: TGTGCCACCAGTGATGCGACCCCCAGGGATGGCTACACCTTC. The chain carries TRBV24-1 and TRBJ1-2, with D possibly TRBD1 on 5 matching bases. This CDR3 has 14 residues. V lost 3 bases and J lost 6, with 13 bases in between. Germline V gene sequence: CDR1 KGHDR, CDR2 SFDVKD.